One and the same sample provided the 3 T cell receptor beta chains below, sequenced in a study of human T cells and chemical hapten exposure. The time point was: patch test 1, 2 weeks after DPC sensitization. Treatment in this sample: therapeutic diphenylcyclopropenone sensitization with weekly scalp DPC. TCRdb re-analysed the RACE reads in MiXCR, keeping a single row per CDR3 protein. The data contain roughly 180,000 distinct CDR3 sequences, around 20% of them singletons. Material: whole blood, obtained in connection with sensitization to the hapten diphenylcyclopropenone (DPC). The receptors derive from a woman aged 45-65 years with alopecia areata. Some clones in this sample may be carry-over from other donors' samples.

V and J are TRBV4-2 and TRBJ2-2, with 8 bases identical to TRBD1. This CDR3 is built from 15 residues. Losses at the gene ends were 1 base for V and 10 bases for J; bases not matched to a gene: 8. The V gene's germline CDR1 is LGHNA and CDR2 YNFKEQ. As DNA, the CDR3 is TGTGCCAGCAGCCAAGTTCCCGAGACAGGGGAGGAGCTGTTTTTT. Amino acid sequence: CASSQVPETGEELFF.

The chain combines TRBV7-2 with TRBJ2-2; D remains ambiguous. This CDR3 comprises 14 residues. V lost 5 bases, J lost 4 bases, and 11 bases lay in between. Germline V gene sequence: CDR1 SGHTA, CDR2 FQGNSA. CDR3 coding DNA: TGTGCCAGCAGCCCCTTGTCGGTCACCGGGGAGCTGTTTTTT. Its translation: CASSPLSVTGELFF.

The chain recombines TRBV20-1 with TRBJ1-4; 8 positions agree with TRBD1. This CDR3 comprises 15 residues. Germline trimming cut 6 bases from V and 7 bases from J; bases unmatched to any gene: 13. Germline V gene lookup returns CDR1 DFQATT and CDR2 SNEGSKA (reference sequence). The CDR3 DNA reads TGCAGTGCCGAACCCACAGGGGGTCGTGGTGAAAAACTGTTTTTT. It translates to CSAEPTGGRGEKLFF.